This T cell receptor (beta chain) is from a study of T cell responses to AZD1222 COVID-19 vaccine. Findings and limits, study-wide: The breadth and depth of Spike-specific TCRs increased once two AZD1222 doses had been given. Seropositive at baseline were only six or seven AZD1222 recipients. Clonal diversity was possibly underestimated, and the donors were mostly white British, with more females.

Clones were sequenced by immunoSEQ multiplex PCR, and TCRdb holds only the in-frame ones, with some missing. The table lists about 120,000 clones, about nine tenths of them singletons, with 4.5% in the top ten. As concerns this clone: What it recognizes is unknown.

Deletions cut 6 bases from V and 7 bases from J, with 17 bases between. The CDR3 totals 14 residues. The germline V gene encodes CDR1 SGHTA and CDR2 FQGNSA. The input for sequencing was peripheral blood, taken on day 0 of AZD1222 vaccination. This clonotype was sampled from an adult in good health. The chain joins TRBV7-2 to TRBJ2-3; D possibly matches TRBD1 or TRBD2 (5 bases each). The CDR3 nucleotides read TGTGCCAGCAGATCACCCCGAGGGGAGAATACGCAGTATTTT. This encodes CASRSPRGENTQYF. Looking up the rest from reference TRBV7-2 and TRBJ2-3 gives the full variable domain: GAGVSQSPSNKVTEKGKDVELRCDPISGHTALYWYRQSLGQGLEFLIYFQGNSAPDKSGLPSDRFSAERTGGSVSTLTIQRTQQEDSAVYLCASRSPRGENTQYFGPGTRLTVL.